This T cell receptor (beta chain) was sequenced for a study of OX40 agonist ivuxolimab in advanced cancers. This clone occurred once. Blood got drawn at baseline, again on cycle 4 day 1, and then on cycle 7 day 1. The table came from immunoSEQ multiplex PCR; TCRdb's copy has only in-frame clones and leaves some out. The sample shows approximately 110,000 clones, roughly 92% of them seen only once. The germline CDR1 and CDR2 sequences are SGHKS and YYEKEE (reference sequence). The ends were cut back, 4 bases at V and 2 bases at J, with 4 bases in the middle. This CDR3 is 11 amino acids long. The sequencing used CD4+ or CD8+ T cells sorted from blood, collected in a trial of the OX40 agonist ivuxolimab. The gene calls are TRBV5-5 and TRBJ2-7; D is unresolved. The origin of this receptor is an adult with an advanced solid tumor such as melanoma, head and neck, liver or kidney cancer. The CDR3 DNA sequence: TGTGCCAGCAGCCTGACCTACGAGCAGTACTTC. Protein: CASSLTYEQYF.